The rows below give T cell receptor beta chains drawn from one sample of a study of T cell responses to AZD1222 COVID-19 vaccine. Here immunoSEQ multiplex PCR was the method, and the copy in TCRdb shows in-frame clones only, minus some. The sample has roughly 100,000 clones, about 81% seen once; the top ten hold 5%. The sequencing used peripheral blood, collected on day 0 of AZD1222 vaccination. The origin of the receptors is an adult in good health. Both conserved end residues are part of each CDR3. The order of the fields is clone size, CDR3 length, V gene, J gene, D gene, CDR3 protein, CDR3 DNA. The D gene is left open where the match is weak. Rows may omit the clone size; those that give it use once, few, many or a size class.

clone size: -
CDR3 length: 15
V gene: TRBV20-1
J gene: TRBJ1-3
D gene: -
CDR3 protein: CSASHLGISGNTIYF
CDR3 DNA: TGCAGTGCTAGTCATCTGGGCATCTCTGGAAACACCATATATTTT

clone size: -
CDR3 length: 13
V gene: TRBV12-3/TRBV12-4
J gene: TRBJ2-3
D gene: TRBD1
CDR3 protein: CASSRQGQDTQYF
CDR3 DNA: TGTGCCAGCAGTCGACAGGGCCAAGATACGCAGTATTTT

clone size: -
CDR3 length: 16
V gene: TRBV19
J gene: TRBJ2-5
D gene: TRBD1
CDR3 protein: CASSIEGVNRGETQYF
CDR3 DNA: TGTGCCAGTAGTATAGAGGGAGTGAACAGGGGAGAGACCCAGTACTTC

clone size: -
CDR3 length: 15
V gene: TRBV7-9
J gene: TRBJ1-1
D gene: -
CDR3 protein: CASSLSSPVNTEAFF
CDR3 DNA: TGTGCCAGCAGCTTATCCTCCCCTGTGAACACTGAAGCTTTCTTT

clone size: -
CDR3 length: 12
V gene: TRBV10-3
J gene: TRBJ1-2
D gene: -
CDR3 protein: CAISPGTYGYTF
CDR3 DNA: TGTGCCATCTCTCCGGGCACCTATGGCTACACCTTC

clone size: few
CDR3 length: 15
V gene: TRBV7-2
J gene: TRBJ1-2
D gene: TRBD1
CDR3 protein: CASSFNRGEAYGYTF
CDR3 DNA: TGTGCCAGCAGCTTCAACAGGGGTGAGGCCTATGGCTACACCTTC

clone size: -
CDR3 length: 14
V gene: TRBV4-3
J gene: TRBJ1-6
D gene: -
CDR3 protein: CASSQLGLNSPLHF
CDR3 DNA: TGCGCCAGCAGCCAATTGGGTCTTAATTCACCCCTCCACTTT

clone size: -
CDR3 length: 16
V gene: TRBV5-4
J gene: TRBJ2-3
D gene: TRBD2
CDR3 protein: CASSLGTSGSTDTQYF
CDR3 DNA: TGTGCCAGCAGCTTGGGGACTAGCGGTTCCACAGATACGCAGTATTTT

clone size: -
CDR3 length: 13
V gene: TRBV14
J gene: TRBJ1-1
D gene: -
CDR3 protein: CASSQERITGAFF
CDR3 DNA: TGTGCCAGCAGCCAAGAAAGGATTACGGGGGCTTTCTTT

clone size: -
CDR3 length: 15
V gene: TRBV5-4
J gene: TRBJ2-1
D gene: TRBD1
CDR3 protein: CASSFGTGGHNEQFF
CDR3 DNA: TGTGCCAGCAGCTTCGGGACAGGGGGACACAATGAGCAGTTCTTC

clone size: -
CDR3 length: 14
V gene: TRBV10-1
J gene: TRBJ1-5
D gene: -
CDR3 protein: CASNYWVSNQPQHF
CDR3 DNA: TGCGCCAGCAACTACTGGGTAAGCAATCAGCCCCAGCATTTT

clone size: few
CDR3 length: 11
V gene: TRBV29-1
J gene: TRBJ2-2
D gene: -
CDR3 protein: CSVRSTGELFF
CDR3 DNA: TGCAGCGTTCGGAGTACCGGGGAGCTGTTTTTT

clone size: -
CDR3 length: 15
V gene: TRBV5-5
J gene: TRBJ1-4
D gene: -
CDR3 protein: CASSLGPRELEKLFF
CDR3 DNA: TGTGCCAGCAGCTTGGGGCCTCGGGAGCTGGAAAAACTGTTTTTT

clone size: -
CDR3 length: 13
V gene: TRBV6-2/TRBV6-3
J gene: TRBJ1-1
D gene: -
CDR3 protein: CASSFGTLTEAFF
CDR3 DNA: TGTGCCAGCAGTTTCGGGACACTAACAGAAGCTTTCTTT

clone size: -
CDR3 length: 13
V gene: TRBV4-1
J gene: TRBJ1-2
D gene: TRBD1
CDR3 protein: CASSQQDRDGYTF
CDR3 DNA: TGCGCCAGCAGCCAACAGGACAGGGATGGCTACACCTTC

clone size: few
CDR3 length: 13
V gene: TRBV6-5
J gene: TRBJ1-2
D gene: -
CDR3 protein: CASSYSAQSGYTF
CDR3 DNA: TGTGCCAGCAGTTACTCAGCCCAGTCGGGCTACACCTTC

clone size: few
CDR3 length: 13
V gene: TRBV9
J gene: TRBJ1-1
D gene: TRBD1
CDR3 protein: CASSGGPGQESFF
CDR3 DNA: TGTGCCAGCAGCGGGGGACCGGGACAGGAATCTTTCTTT

clone size: -
CDR3 length: 13
V gene: TRBV12-3/TRBV12-4
J gene: TRBJ1-1
D gene: -
CDR3 protein: CASSPEFTTEAFF
CDR3 DNA: TGTGCCAGCAGTCCAGAGTTTACCACTGAAGCTTTCTTT

clone size: -
CDR3 length: 12
V gene: TRBV5-8
J gene: TRBJ1-6
D gene: -
CDR3 protein: CASSRLNSPLHF
CDR3 DNA: TGTGCCAGCAGCAGACTCAATTCACCCCTCCACTTT

clone size: -
CDR3 length: 13
V gene: TRBV7-3
J gene: TRBJ1-3
D gene: TRBD1
CDR3 protein: CASSINRGNTIYF
CDR3 DNA: TGTGCCAGCAGCATCAACAGGGGGAACACCATATATTTT

clone size: once
CDR3 length: 22
V gene: TRBV21-1
J gene: TRBJ2-4
D gene: -
CDR3 protein: CASSKVGRGRRIGELAKNIQYF
CDR3 DNA: TGTGCCAGCAGCAAAGTAGGCCGGGGGCGAAGGATCGGTGAGTTAGCCAAAAACATTCAGTACTTC

clone size: -
CDR3 length: 13
V gene: TRBV18
J gene: TRBJ1-5
D gene: -
CDR3 protein: CASSPDSIQPQHF
CDR3 DNA: TGTGCCAGCTCACCGGACAGTATTCAGCCCCAGCATTTT

clone size: -
CDR3 length: 13
V gene: TRBV6-2/TRBV6-3
J gene: TRBJ2-1
D gene: -
CDR3 protein: CASSFATGTGVFF
CDR3 DNA: -

clone size: once
CDR3 length: 14
V gene: TRBV4-1
J gene: TRBJ1-1
D gene: -
CDR3 protein: CASSQGSGDTEAFF
CDR3 DNA: TGCGCCAGCAGCCAAGGGTCAGGGGACACTGAAGCTTTCTTT

clone size: -
CDR3 length: 15
V gene: TRBV19
J gene: TRBJ1-2
D gene: -
CDR3 protein: CASSQRGVRLYGYTF
CDR3 DNA: TGTGCCAGTAGCCAACGCGGGGTAAGACTCTATGGCTACACCTTC

clone size: -
CDR3 length: 15
V gene: TRBV5-5
J gene: TRBJ1-4
D gene: -
CDR3 protein: CASSLYGLNNEKLFF
CDR3 DNA: TGTGCCAGCAGCTTGTACGGTTTGAATAATGAAAAACTGTTTTTT

clone size: few
CDR3 length: 14
V gene: TRBV3-1/TRBV3-2
J gene: TRBJ2-7
D gene: TRBD1
CDR3 protein: CASSPTGGAGEQYF
CDR3 DNA: TGTGCCAGCAGCCCGACAGGGGGCGCGGGGGAGCAGTACTTC

clone size: -
CDR3 length: 16
V gene: TRBV4-2
J gene: TRBJ2-1
D gene: TRBD2
CDR3 protein: CASSPGGLASYNEQFF
CDR3 DNA: TGTGCCAGCAGCCCGGGAGGACTAGCGTCCTACAATGAGCAGTTCTTC

clone size: -
CDR3 length: 16
V gene: TRBV3-1/TRBV3-2
J gene: TRBJ1-1
D gene: -
CDR3 protein: CASSQDFGEVRTEAFF
CDR3 DNA: TGTGCCAGCAGCCAAGATTTTGGGGAAGTGAGGACTGAAGCTTTCTTT

clone size: -
CDR3 length: 15
V gene: TRBV10-3
J gene: TRBJ2-2
D gene: -
CDR3 protein: CAIGEPNTNTGELFF
CDR3 DNA: TGTGCCATCGGGGAACCAAACACGAACACCGGGGAGCTGTTTTTT

clone size: -
CDR3 length: 11
V gene: TRBV12-3/TRBV12-4
J gene: TRBJ1-1
D gene: -
CDR3 protein: CASSLREEAFF
CDR3 DNA: TGTGCCAGCAGTTTGAGGGAAGAAGCTTTCTTT

clone size: once
CDR3 length: 15
V gene: TRBV5-1
J gene: TRBJ1-5
D gene: -
CDR3 protein: CASSSDGYSNQPQHF
CDR3 DNA: TGCGCCAGCAGCTCAGACGGATATAGCAATCAGCCCCAGCATTTT

clone size: -
CDR3 length: 14
V gene: TRBV19
J gene: TRBJ2-7
D gene: TRBD1
CDR3 protein: CASSKGGNRYEQYF
CDR3 DNA: TGTGCCAGTAGTAAAGGGGGCAATCGATACGAGCAGTACTTC

clone size: -
CDR3 length: 16
V gene: TRBV5-4
J gene: TRBJ2-2
D gene: -
CDR3 protein: CASSLAGTGASGELFF
CDR3 DNA: TGTGCCAGCAGCTTGGCCGGCACTGGGGCCTCCGGGGAGCTGTTTTTT

clone size: -
CDR3 length: 15
V gene: TRBV5-4
J gene: TRBJ2-2
D gene: TRBD1
CDR3 protein: CASSFTGGDTGELFF
CDR3 DNA: TGTGCCAGCAGCTTTACAGGGGGAGACACCGGGGAGCTGTTTTTT

clone size: -
CDR3 length: 15
V gene: TRBV4-2
J gene: TRBJ2-1
D gene: -
CDR3 protein: CASSRAADSYNEQFF
CDR3 DNA: TGTGCCAGCAGCCGGGCGGCTGACTCCTACAATGAGCAGTTCTTC

clone size: once
CDR3 length: 15
V gene: TRBV2
J gene: TRBJ2-3
D gene: -
CDR3 protein: CASSEGRGRTDTQYF
CDR3 DNA: TGTGCCAGCAGTGAGGGGCGGGGGCGCACAGATACGCAGTATTTT

clone size: -
CDR3 length: 17
V gene: TRBV6-2/TRBV6-3
J gene: TRBJ2-7
D gene: TRBD2
CDR3 protein: CASSYSIIGGSSYEQYF
CDR3 DNA: TGTGCCAGCAGTTACTCGATAATCGGGGGGAGCTCCTACGAGCAGTACTTC

clone size: -
CDR3 length: 13
V gene: TRBV9
J gene: TRBJ1-3
D gene: -
CDR3 protein: CASSVEVYDTIYF
CDR3 DNA: TGTGCCAGCAGCGTAGAGGTTTACGACACCATATATTTT

clone size: -
CDR3 length: 15
V gene: TRBV4-2
J gene: TRBJ2-2
D gene: -
CDR3 protein: CASSQDRRGTGELFF
CDR3 DNA: TGTGCCAGCAGCCAAGATCGCAGAGGCACCGGGGAGCTGTTTTTT

clone size: once
CDR3 length: 14
V gene: TRBV5-1
J gene: TRBJ1-5
D gene: TRBD1
CDR3 protein: CASSLGQGDQPQHF
CDR3 DNA: TGCGCCAGCAGCTTGGGACAGGGCGATCAGCCCCAGCATTTT

clone size: -
CDR3 length: 15
V gene: TRBV5-1
J gene: TRBJ2-3
D gene: -
CDR3 protein: CASSLRGVATDTQYF
CDR3 DNA: TGCGCCAGCAGCTTGCGAGGGGTGGCCACAGATACGCAGTATTTT

clone size: -
CDR3 length: 18
V gene: TRBV2
J gene: TRBJ2-5
D gene: TRBD2
CDR3 protein: CASSDRGRERGDQETQYF
CDR3 DNA: TGTGCCAGCAGTGATCGAGGCCGGGAGCGGGGGGACCAAGAGACCCAGTACTTC

clone size: -
CDR3 length: 14
V gene: TRBV7-9
J gene: TRBJ1-5
D gene: -
CDR3 protein: CASSFEGPIFPQHF
CDR3 DNA: TGTGCCAGCAGCTTTGAAGGTCCCATTTTTCCCCAGCATTTT

clone size: -
CDR3 length: 13
V gene: TRBV28
J gene: TRBJ2-7
D gene: -
CDR3 protein: CASSSPTSYEQYF
CDR3 DNA: TGTGCCAGCAGTTCGCCAACCTCCTACGAGCAGTACTTC

clone size: -
CDR3 length: 14
V gene: TRBV6-5
J gene: TRBJ1-5
D gene: TRBD1
CDR3 protein: CAEGAVSVMEPQHF
CDR3 DNA: TGTGCAGAGGGGGCGGTATCGGTTATGGAGCCCCAGCATTTT

clone size: -
CDR3 length: 12
V gene: TRBV5-1
J gene: TRBJ1-1
D gene: -
CDR3 protein: CASSLEATEAFF
CDR3 DNA: TGCGCCAGCAGCTTGGAGGCCACTGAAGCTTTCTTT

clone size: -
CDR3 length: 16
V gene: TRBV18
J gene: TRBJ2-5
D gene: TRBD2
CDR3 protein: CASSPRTSGGQETQYF
CDR3 DNA: TGTGCCAGCTCACCTCGGACTAGCGGGGGTCAAGAGACCCAGTACTTC

clone size: -
CDR3 length: 14
V gene: TRBV12-5
J gene: TRBJ2-7
D gene: TRBD1
CDR3 protein: CASGLEGASYEQYF
CDR3 DNA: TGTGCTAGTGGTTTGGAGGGGGCCTCCTACGAGCAGTACTTC

clone size: -
CDR3 length: 14
V gene: TRBV5-5
J gene: TRBJ2-4
D gene: -
CDR3 protein: CASSLTLAKNIQYF
CDR3 DNA: TGTGCCAGCAGCTTAACTCTAGCCAAAAACATTCAGTACTTC

clone size: -
CDR3 length: 13
V gene: TRBV10-3
J gene: TRBJ1-2
D gene: TRBD1
CDR3 protein: CAISVDREGGYTF
CDR3 DNA: TGTGCCATCAGTGTGGACAGGGAGGGAGGCTACACCTTC

clone size: once
CDR3 length: 14
V gene: TRBV7-6
J gene: TRBJ2-3
D gene: -
CDR3 protein: CASSRVPSSDTQYF
CDR3 DNA: TGTGCCAGCAGCAGGGTCCCCAGCTCAGATACGCAGTATTTT

clone size: -
CDR3 length: 15
V gene: TRBV18
J gene: TRBJ2-6
D gene: -
CDR3 protein: CASSPPRAGANVLTF
CDR3 DNA: TGTGCCAGCTCACCACCCAGAGCCGGGGCCAACGTCCTGACTTTC

clone size: few
CDR3 length: 14
V gene: TRBV29-1
J gene: TRBJ1-4
D gene: TRBD1
CDR3 protein: CSVRDRVNNEKLFF
CDR3 DNA: TGCAGCGTCCGGGACAGGGTTAATAATGAAAAACTGTTTTTT

clone size: -
CDR3 length: 14
V gene: TRBV3-1/TRBV3-2
J gene: TRBJ2-2
D gene: -
CDR3 protein: CASSPQVNTGELFF
CDR3 DNA: TGTGCCAGCAGCCCACAGGTGAACACCGGGGAGCTGTTTTTT

clone size: -
CDR3 length: 13
V gene: TRBV7-2
J gene: TRBJ1-5
D gene: -
CDR3 protein: CASSLGGPRAQHF
CDR3 DNA: TGTGCCAGCAGCTTAGGTGGCCCTAGGGCCCAGCATTTT

clone size: -
CDR3 length: 12
V gene: TRBV29-1
J gene: TRBJ2-5
D gene: -
CDR3 protein: CSVHSGEETQYF
CDR3 DNA: TGCAGCGTCCACTCGGGGGAAGAGACCCAGTACTTC

clone size: -
CDR3 length: 12
V gene: TRBV7-9
J gene: TRBJ2-2
D gene: -
CDR3 protein: CASSLNTGELFF
CDR3 DNA: TGTGCCAGCAGCTTAAACACCGGGGAGCTGTTTTTT

clone size: -
CDR3 length: 17
V gene: TRBV3-1/TRBV3-2
J gene: TRBJ1-3
D gene: TRBD1
CDR3 protein: CASSHAWQGATGNTIYF
CDR3 DNA: TGTGCCAGCAGCCACGCTTGGCAGGGGGCAACTGGAAACACCATATATTTT

clone size: -
CDR3 length: 16
V gene: TRBV7-2
J gene: TRBJ1-1
D gene: TRBD1
CDR3 protein: CASSRDWTGRNTEAFF
CDR3 DNA: TGTGCCAGCAGCCGCGATTGGACAGGGAGGAACACTGAAGCTTTCTTT